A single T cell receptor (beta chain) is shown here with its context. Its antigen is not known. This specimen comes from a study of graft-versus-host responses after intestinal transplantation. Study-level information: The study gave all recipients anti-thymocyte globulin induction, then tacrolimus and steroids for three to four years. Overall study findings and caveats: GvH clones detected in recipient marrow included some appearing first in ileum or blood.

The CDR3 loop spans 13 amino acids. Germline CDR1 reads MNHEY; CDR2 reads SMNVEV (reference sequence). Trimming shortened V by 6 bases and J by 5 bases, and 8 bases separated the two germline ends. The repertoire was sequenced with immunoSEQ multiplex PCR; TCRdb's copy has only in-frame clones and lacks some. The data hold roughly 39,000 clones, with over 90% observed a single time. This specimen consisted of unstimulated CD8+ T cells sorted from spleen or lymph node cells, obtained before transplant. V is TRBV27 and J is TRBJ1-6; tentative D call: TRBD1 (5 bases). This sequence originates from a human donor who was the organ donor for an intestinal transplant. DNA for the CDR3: TGTGCCAGCAGCGACAGACATAATTCACCCCTCCACTTT. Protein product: CASSDRHNSPLHF.